These T cell receptor beta chains were read from a single sample in a study of memory CD4+ T cells and cytomegalovirus serostatus. Some clones are missing from TCRdb's copy, which holds only in-frame ones; the method was immunoSEQ multiplex PCR. In the table there are 55,000 or so clones, 65% to 85% of which are singletons. Sequences were obtained from memory CD4+ T cells from blood. The receptors derive from an adult in good health and CMV-seropositive. CDR3s include the opening cysteine and the closing phenylalanine or tryptophan. A D gene is named only where the DNA matches it firmly.

- TRBJ2-1 TRBV7-2 CASSFRYGEQFF
TRBD2 TRBJ2-3 TRBV10-3 CAISGVGRGYTDTQYF
- TRBJ1-5 TRBV4-3 CASSQEAKRGQPQHF
- TRBJ1-5 TRBV10-3 CAIWGGGLSQPQHF
TRBD2 TRBJ2-7 TRBV19 CATSLEGTSGPKQYF
- TRBJ1-6 TRBV4-3 CASRDARSYDNSPLHF
- TRBJ2-3 TRBV11-1 CASSLADTQYF
TRBD2 TRBJ2-2 TRBV5-1 CASSFGSGDGTGELFF
TRBD1 TRBJ2-7 TRBV5-1 CASSSFQGAAYEQYF
- TRBJ2-7 TRBV6-1 CASSEVGYYEQYF
- TRBJ1-4 TRBV5-8 CASRSVGEKLFF
TRBD1 TRBJ1-2 TRBV7-2 CASSIGTGADNYGYTF
- TRBJ1-3 TRBV19 CASSMNRDGTIYF
- TRBJ2-3 TRBV7-2 CASSYGAGDTQYF
- TRBJ2-7 TRBV27 CASSSPFSSSEQYF
- TRBJ1-4 TRBV18 CASSGRGQEKLFF
- TRBJ2-7 TRBV5-1 CASSLGPGYEQYF
- TRBJ2-2 TRBV7-3 CASSLTVVSGRVPGELFF
TRBD1 TRBJ2-7 TRBV9 CASSPNQPGQQAYEQYF
- TRBJ2-3 TRBV12-5 CASAMRGADTQYF
TRBD1 TRBJ2-7 TRBV19 CARPPGQEHEQYF
- TRBJ2-5 TRBV29-1 CSVERLGETQYF
- TRBJ1-2 TRBV4-1 CASSQGTANYGYTF
TRBD2 TRBJ2-1 TRBV7-2 CASSPRLAGVGNEQFF
- TRBJ1-1 TRBV7-2 CASSSGFMNTEAFF
- TRBJ1-2 TRBV7-9 CASSISRVGYTF
TRBD2 TRBJ2-7 TRBV4-2 CASSQDHRAGGFNSYEQYF
TRBD1 TRBJ1-5 TRBV5-6 CASSSTGDQPQHF
- TRBJ2-7 TRBV9 CASSPRGTAVHEQYF
TRBD1 TRBJ1-2 TRBV19 CASSIGQGGHGYTF
- TRBJ2-2 TRBV6-6 CASSYSVRGYTGELFF
- TRBJ1-1 TRBV2 CASSFSGGTEAFF
- TRBJ1-2 TRBV6-5 CASSLTNYGYTF
- TRBJ1-4 TRBV6-6 CASSYSQAALEKLFF
- TRBJ2-2 TRBV7-2 CASSSGIFTGELFF
- TRBJ1-1 TRBV28 CASSYLGTEAFF
- TRBJ2-1 TRBV4-3 CASSQYRGGGQFF
- TRBJ2-5 TRBV4-3 CASSQGQGRETQYF
TRBD1 TRBJ1-2 TRBV7-6 CASSSGTGRLAYGYTF
TRBD1 TRBJ2-7 TRBV5-6 CASSLPGGQGSDEQYF
- TRBJ2-5 TRBV5-8 CASSWWNGQETQYF
TRBD2 TRBJ2-3 TRBV15 CATSRSGTSGADTQYF
- TRBJ2-5 TRBV14 CASGPPRMYRETQYF
TRBD2 TRBJ2-1 TRBV11-1 CASSSRLAVDNEQFF
- TRBJ1-1 TRBV28 CASNPGGLNTEAFF
- TRBJ1-3 TRBV4-2 CASSQDRGVRAGNTIYF
- TRBJ1-1 TRBV2 CASAGIMNTEAFF